This T cell receptor beta chain is drawn from a study of shared clonotypes between healthy human individuals. CD45RO-negative CD8 cells positively selected for CCR7 made up the naive population, which excluded terminally differentiated effector memory CD45RA+ cells. Generated by immunoSEQ multiplex PCR, the TCRdb table keeps only in-frame clones and is missing some. The data show roughly 2,000,000 clones, with roughly 93% seen just once and around 1.8% held by the top ten. Trimming removed 8 bases at V and 0 bases at J, with 20 bases between. This CDR3 spans 16 amino acids. The germline gives CDR1 WSHSY, CDR2 SAAADI.

The TCR sequence derives from a man aged 18 to 35 in good health. Some clones in this sample may be carry-over from other donors' samples. V and J are TRBV10-2 and TRBJ2-7, with D unresolved. The sample was naive CD8+ T cells from PBMCs. CDR3: CASHAVGSPYSYEQYF. The CDR3 DNA sequence: TGCGCCAGCCACGCGGTAGGGTCACCATACTCCTACGAGCAGTACTTC.